The present T cell receptor (beta chain) was sequenced within a study of blood T cell repertoires in COVID-19. Using immunoSEQ multiplex PCR, the repertoire was profiled, and TCRdb retains in-frame clones only, with some absent. The data hold more than 95,000 clones, with around four fifths observed a single time. This CDR3 contains 16 residues. CDR1 and CDR2 from the germline V gene are SGHTA and FQGNSA. Trimming left V 0 bases short and J 2 bases short, with 12 bases between. The chain recombines TRBV7-2 with TRBJ2-3; the D is unclear. The clonotype originates from a man older than 75 with active or convalescent COVID-19. The specimen sequenced was peripheral blood. The CDR3 DNA is TGTGCCAGCAGCTTAGCGTTCCGAGTAACCACAGATACGCAGTATTTT. This encodes CASSLAFRVTTDTQYF.